The 10 T cell receptor beta chains below all came from one sample that was sequenced in a study of cytomegalovirus exposure and HLA in healthy donors. Use of 60 Vbeta and 13 Jbeta primers characterized the PCR. The assay was immunoSEQ multiplex PCR, and TCRdb's table has in-frame clones only and misses some. The sample has 100,000 to 140,000 clones; approximately 76% are singletons. Sample: PBMCs. These receptors were collected from a man aged 18 to 30 in good health and CMV-seronegative.

The chain uses TRBV6-5 and TRBJ2-7; 8 bases map to TRBD1. CDR1 MNHEY and CDR2 SVGAGI come from the germline V gene. After removal of 4 bases from V and 4 bases from J, the junction contained 12 bases not matched to a gene. The CDR3 has 16 amino acids. This chain's CDR3 is CASSSLRIQGAYEQYF. DNA for the CDR3: TGTGCCAGCAGTTCTCTCCGGATTCAGGGGGCTTACGAGCAGTACTTC.

The V call is TRBV7-9, the J call TRBJ2-7, with 7 bases fitting TRBD1. J lost 0 bases, V lost 4 bases, and 9 bases had no gene match. The CDR3 is 16 amino acids. CDR1 and CDR2 (germline): SEHNR, FQNEAQ (reference sequence). CDR3 sequence (DNA): TGTGCCAGCAGCTCACTAGGGACAGTTAGCTCCTACGAGCAGTACTTC. Translated: CASSSLGTVSSYEQYF.

This chain connects TRBV7-9 to TRBJ2-7; TRBD1 agrees at 10 bases. Germline V gene sequence: CDR1 SEHNR, CDR2 FQNEAQ (reference sequence). The CDR3 has 16 amino acids. Trimming took 0 bases from V and 9 from J; bases not matched to a gene: 11. The CDR3 DNA reads TGTGCCAGCAGCTTAGCCGGGACAGGGGTATTTGTGGGGCAGTACTTC. This gives the protein CASSLAGTGVFVGQYF.

The V gene is TRBV28, the J gene TRBJ2-7; TRBD1 matches at 7 bases. Germline V CDR1 and CDR2: MDHEN, SYDVKM. CDR3 length: 13 residues. J was trimmed by 3 bases and V by 5 bases; bases with no gene match: 4. CDR3 residues: CASSPGQIYEQYF. The CDR3 coding sequence is TGTGCCAGCAGTCCGGGACAGATCTACGAGCAGTACTTC.

The chain recombines TRBV19 with TRBJ1-2, with TRBD1 identical over 10 bases. CDR3 length: 15 amino acids. Looked up from germline, CDR1 is LNHDA and CDR2 is SQIVND (reference sequence). V dropped 0 bases and J dropped 4; count of bases not matched to a gene: 2. CDR3 loop: CASSIEDRGTYGYTF. In nucleotides, the CDR3 is TGTGCCAGTAGTATAGAGGACAGGGGGACCTATGGCTACACCTTC.

The chain recombines TRBV6-5 with TRBJ1-2; perhaps TRBD1 as D (6 bases). Germline V gene data show CDR1 as MNHEY and CDR2 as SVGAGI. The CDR3 spans 13 residues. Trimming left V 6 bases short and J 1 base short, with 9 bases between. CDR3 sequence reads: CASSLQGNYGYTF. The CDR3 DNA reads as TGTGCCAGCAGCTTACAGGGTAACTATGGCTACACCTTC.

The CDR3 DNA follows: TGTGCCAGCAGCTTAGCGAGGCATCTTGACAGTGAAGCTTTCTTT. Translation: CASSLARHLDSEAFF. This sequence joins TRBV7-9 and TRBJ1-1; D perhaps matches TRBD1 (5 bases). Germline V lookup: CDR1 SEHNR, CDR2 FQNEAQ (reference sequence). This CDR3 comprises 15 residues. Trimming pared 0 bases from V and 7 bases from J, leaving 15 bases between. The full variable domain, rest sourced from reference TRBV7-9 and TRBJ1-1, is DTGVSQNPRHKITKRGQNVTFRCDPISEHNRLYWYRQTLGQGPEFLTYFQNEAQLEKSRLLSDRFSAERPKGSFSTLEIQRTEQGDSAMYLCASSLARHLDSEAFFGQGTRLTVV.

This clone was recorded many times. V is TRBV4-2 and J is TRBJ1-4, with 12 bases that match TRBD1. There are 16 residues in the CDR3. The germline gives CDR1 LGHNA, CDR2 YNFKEQ. V lost 4 bases and J lost 8; bases outside the gene matches: 8. CDR3 protein: CASSPNLGQGAEKLFF. The CDR3 DNA follows: TGTGCCAGCAGCCCGAATTTGGGACAGGGGGCAGAAAAACTGTTTTTT.

The rearrangement links TRBV5-1 to TRBJ2-7; 9 nucleotides line up with TRBD1. Germline lookup yields CDR1 SGHRS and CDR2 YFSETQ. This CDR3 is built from 15 residues. The ends lost 1 base at V and 5 bases at J; junction bases unmatched: 7. This chain's CDR3 is CASSLMTGGSHEQYF. As DNA, the CDR3 is TGCGCCAGCAGCTTGATGACAGGGGGAAGCCACGAGCAGTACTTC.

The CDR3 nucleotides are TGTGCCAGCAGTTCCCCGGGGGGCCCGTCCTACGAGCAGTACTTC. This codes for CASSSPGGPSYEQYF. The chain is built from TRBV27 and TRBJ2-7; a weak D match, TRBD2 (7 bases). CDR1 and CDR2 from the germline V gene are MNHEY and SMNVEV (reference sequence). V lost 4 bases to trimming and J lost 1 base, with 14 bases between them. This CDR3 region has 15 residues.